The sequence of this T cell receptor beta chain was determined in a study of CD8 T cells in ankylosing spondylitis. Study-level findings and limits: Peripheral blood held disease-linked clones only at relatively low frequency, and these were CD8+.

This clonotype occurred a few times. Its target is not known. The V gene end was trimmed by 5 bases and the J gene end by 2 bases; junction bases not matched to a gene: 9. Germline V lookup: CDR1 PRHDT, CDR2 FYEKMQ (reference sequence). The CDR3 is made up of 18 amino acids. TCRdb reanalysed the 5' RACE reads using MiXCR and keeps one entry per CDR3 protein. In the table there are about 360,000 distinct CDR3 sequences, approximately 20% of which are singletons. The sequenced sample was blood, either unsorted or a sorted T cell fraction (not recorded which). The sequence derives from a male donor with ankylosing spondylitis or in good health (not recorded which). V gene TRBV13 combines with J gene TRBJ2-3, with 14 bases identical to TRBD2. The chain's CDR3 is CASSPRLAGGVPTDTQYF. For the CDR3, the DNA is TGTGCCAGCAGCCCCCGACTAGCGGGGGGGGTTCCCACAGATACGCAGTATTTT.